Shown below are 27 T cell receptor beta chains from a single sample sequenced in a study of shared clonotypes between healthy human individuals. The assay was immunoSEQ multiplex PCR, and TCRdb's table has in-frame clones only and misses some. The sample records about 520,000 clones, more than 95% being singletons. Sequencing used naive CD4+ T cells sorted from blood. Stated subset: CD45RA+ positively selected. These TCRs come from a woman aged 30 to 39 in good health.

This chain links TRBV4-2 with TRBJ2-1; 9 bases are a match to TRBD1. The CDR3 consists of 17 residues. Looked up from germline, CDR1 is LGHNA and CDR2 is YNFKEQ. J lost 3 bases, V lost 1 base, and 7 bases had no gene match. CDR3 bases: TGTGCCAGCAGCCAAGTCAGGGACAGGGACCACTACAATGAGCAGTTCTTC. This encodes CASSQVRDRDHYNEQFF.

The chain has TRBV27 and TRBJ1-2; D is perhaps TRBD1 (5 bases). The V and J ends lost 4 bases and 4 bases respectively, with 10 bases between them. CDR3 length equals 13 residues. The germline V gene has CDR1 MNHEY and CDR2 SMNVEV (reference sequence). The CDR3 sequence is CASSWSGFYGYTF. CDR3 DNA: TGTGCCAGCAGTTGGTCAGGGTTCTATGGCTACACCTTC.

This chain links TRBV28 with TRBJ1-2; D might be TRBD1 (6 bases). The CDR3 consists of 14 residues. Germline V gene sequence: CDR1 MDHEN, CDR2 SYDVKM. V was clipped by 3 bases and J by 4 bases, with 12 bases between them. CDR3 sequence (DNA): TGTGCCAGCAGTTTTCAGAGGGGGGTCTATGGCTACACCTTC. Protein: CASSFQRGVYGYTF.

This rearrangement joins TRBV2 to TRBJ2-2; tentative D call: TRBD1 (6 bases). The V gene's germline CDR1 is SNHLY and CDR2 FYNNEI. CDR3 length: 21 amino acids. V was clipped by 6 bases and J by 1 base, with 30 bases between them. The CDR3 DNA reads TGTGCCAGCAGCCGGACCCCGGGACACGACGTTAGAAAAGAGAACACCGGGGAGCTGTTTTTT. This gives the protein CASSRTPGHDVRKENTGELFF. The whole variable domain, remainder taken from reference TRBV2 and TRBJ2-2, is EPEVTQTPSHQVTQMGQEVILRCVPISNHLYFYWYRQILGQKVEFLVSFYNNEISEKSEIFDDQFSVERPDGSNFTLKIRSTKLEDSAMYFCASSRTPGHDVRKENTGELFFGEGSRLTVL.

This chain links TRBV19 with TRBJ2-2; a weak D match, TRBD2 (6 bases). Trimming pared 7 bases from V and 4 bases from J, leaving 22 bases between. This CDR3 has 17 amino acids. Per the germline V gene, CDR1 is LNHDA and CDR2 is SQIVND (reference sequence). CDR3 nucleotide sequence: TGTGCCAGTACCCCGGTTGTAGGAGGGTCGCGCACCGGGGAGCTGTTTTTT. Translation gives CASTPVVGGSRTGELFF.

Only one count was recorded for this clone. This chain uses TRBV7-8 with TRBJ2-5; a possible D gene is TRBD1 (5 bases). Near its end, the DNA agrees better with TRBJ2-7, so the J call may be wrong. The CDR3 totals 13 residues. CDR1 SGHVS and CDR2 FQNEAQ come from the germline V gene. CDR3 sequence (DNA): TGTGCCAGCAGCCCCACAGGCCCCTACGAGCAGTACTTC. Translated, it gives CASSPTGPYEQYF.

This clone was recorded once. This chain connects TRBV4-2 to TRBJ2-7, with a tentative D call TRBD2 (5 bases). CDR3 size: 15 residues. Trimming stripped 4 bases from V and 0 bases from J, with 13 bases between. Germline CDR1 reads LGHNA; CDR2 reads YNFKEQ. Here the CDR3 DNA reads TGTGCCAGCAGCCGGGCAGGACTCTCCTCCTACGAGCAGTACTTC. Protein: CASSRAGLSSYEQYF.

The chain recombines TRBV27 with TRBJ1-2; 7 bases fit TRBD1. J was trimmed by 5 bases and V by 5 bases; bases with no gene match: 8. The CDR3 extends over 14 amino acids. Per germline, CDR1 MNHEY and CDR2 SMNVEV (reference sequence). The CDR3 nucleotides are TGTGCCAGCAGTCCCACCCAGGGGGGTTATGGCTACACCTTC. Protein sequence: CASSPTQGGYGYTF.

V is TRBV7-9 and J is TRBJ2-1; D gene ambiguous. Germline V gene sequence: CDR1 SEHNR, CDR2 FQNEAQ (reference sequence). The CDR3 extends over 17 amino acids. Trimming cost V 5 bases and J 3 bases, with 20 bases left between them. The CDR3 DNA sequence: TGTGCCAGCAGCCACCAGAACGGGTCTGTGGTCTACAATGAGCAGTTCTTC. Its translation: CASSHQNGSVVYNEQFF.

The chain is built from TRBV28 and TRBJ2-3, with no clear D. Germline CDR1 is MDHEN and CDR2 is SYDVKM. V lost 1 base and J lost 6, with 14 bases in between. The CDR3 totals 15 residues. The CDR3 bases are TGTGCCAGCAGTTTATCCGTGGCCTCCTGGGATACGCAGTATTTT. It encodes CASSLSVASWDTQYF.

The chain is built from TRBV9 and TRBJ2-7; D gene ambiguous. The CDR3 is 14 amino acids. Germline CDR1 SGDLS, CDR2 YYNGEE. Deletions cut 0 bases from V and 3 bases from J, with 10 bases between. In DNA form, the CDR3 reads TGTGCCAGCAGCGTAGTTACCCCCCTCTACGAGCAGTACTTC. Translation: CASSVVTPLYEQYF.

This chain joins TRBV9 and TRBJ2-2, with 7 bases matching TRBD1. The CDR3 runs to 16 residues. CDR1 SGDLS and CDR2 YYNGEE come from the germline V gene. V lost 4 bases and J lost 5; bases outside the gene matches: 11. The CDR3 bases are TGTGCCAGCAGCTTAGTACCAGGGGGAATGACCGGGGAGCTGTTTTTT. This gives the protein CASSLVPGGMTGELFF.

This chain links TRBV7-9 with TRBJ1-2; D is unclear. This CDR3 spans 11 amino acids. Germline V gives CDR1 SEHNR, CDR2 FQNEAQ (reference sequence). The ends were cut back, 6 bases at V and 8 bases at J, with 10 bases in the middle. CDR3 sequence: CASRVEGGYTF. The CDR3 coding sequence is TGTGCCAGCAGAGTCGAAGGCGGCTACACCTTC.

The chain has TRBV4-1 and TRBJ1-2; unclear D gene. The germline gives CDR1 MGHRA, CDR2 YSYEKL. The CDR3 extends over 16 amino acids. V lost 0 bases and J lost 1, with 12 bases in between. In nucleotides, the CDR3 is TGCGCCAGCAGCCAAGATCAGGCCAGGATTAACTATGGCTACACCTTC. Its protein is CASSQDQARINYGYTF.

As for this clone: The same CDR3 also results from other DNA sequences found in this sample. The chain is built from TRBV6-5 and TRBJ2-7; 10 bases fit TRBD1. Germline loops: CDR1 MNHEY, CDR2 SVGAGI. The length of the CDR3 is 13 residues. The V and J ends lost 6 bases and 4 bases, in that order; junction bases with no gene match: 3. CDR3: CASSRDRGYEQYF. The DNA for the CDR3 is TGTGCCAGCAGCAGGGACAGGGGATACGAGCAGTACTTC.

This rearrangement joins TRBV18 to TRBJ1-2, with D possibly TRBD1 on 6 matching bases. The CDR3 spans 13 residues. The V end lost 6 bases, the J end lost 4 bases, and 12 bases lay between the germline ends. Germline CDR1 is KGHSH and CDR2 is LQKENI. The CDR3 nucleotides are TGTGCCAGCTCCCCCGGACAGATCTATGGCTACACCTTC. It codes for CASSPGQIYGYTF.

This clone came up once. This rearrangement joins TRBV5-1 to TRBJ1-2, with a possible D match to TRBD1 (5 bases). Trimming took 0 bases from V and 3 from J, leaving 6 bases between them. The CDR3 is made up of 13 amino acids. Germline CDR1 is SGHRS and CDR2 is YFSETQ. CDR3 in DNA: TGCGCCAGCAGCTTGGAGGGGCACTATGGCTACACCTTC. It is translated as CASSLEGHYGYTF.

This clone was observed once. The gene calls are TRBV7-9 and TRBJ2-5, with TRBD1 identical over 8 bases. The trim removed 5 bases at V and 1 base at J, leaving 3 bases unmatched. CDR3 length: 14 residues. Germline lookup yields CDR1 SEHNR and CDR2 FQNEAQ (reference sequence). The CDR3 nucleotides read TGTGCCAGCAGCGGACAGGGCCTCCAAGAGACCCAGTACTTC. The encoded protein is CASSGQGLQETQYF.

The table lists this clone with a few counts. This rearrangement joins TRBV7-9 to TRBJ1-2; D is possibly TRBD1 (5 bases). This CDR3 is 14 amino acids long. Trimming took 5 bases from V and 5 from J, leaving 15 bases between them. Per germline, CDR1 SEHNR and CDR2 FQNEAQ (reference sequence). CDR3 protein: CASSPSAGIYGYTF. The DNA for the CDR3 is TGTGCCAGCAGCCCGTCCGCAGGGATTTATGGCTACACCTTC.

The rearrangement links TRBV28 to TRBJ1-2, with D perhaps TRBD1 (5 bases). The CDR3 spans 17 residues. V lost 2 bases and J lost 0, with 16 bases in between. The germline CDR1 and CDR2 sequences are MDHEN and SYDVKM. CDR3: CASSLDRHGRANYGYTF. CDR3 nucleotides: TGTGCCAGCAGTTTAGACAGACACGGACGAGCTAACTATGGCTACACCTTC.

The chain employs TRBV2 and TRBJ1-6; tentatively, D is TRBD1 (5 bases). The CDR3 is 15 amino acids. Germline CDR1 SNHLY, CDR2 FYNNEI. Trimming pared 2 bases from V and 7 bases from J, leaving 12 bases between. CDR3 loop: CASSESPQGNSPLHF. CDR3 nucleotide sequence: TGTGCCAGCAGTGAAAGTCCCCAGGGAAATTCACCCCTCCACTTT.

This clone has just one count. The chain joins TRBV27 to TRBJ2-1; 7 nucleotides align to TRBD2. The junction had 4 bases not matched to a gene; V was cut back by 6 bases and J by 2 bases. The germline gives CDR1 MNHEY, CDR2 SMNVEV (reference sequence). The CDR3 length is 14 residues. The CDR3 protein is CASRGEGTYNEQFF. For the CDR3, the DNA is TGTGCCAGCAGGGGGGAGGGAACCTACAATGAGCAGTTCTTC.

The J gene is TRBJ1-2, the V gene TRBV5-1, with D perhaps TRBD1 (5 bases). V was shortened by 0 bases and J by 8 bases, with 20 bases between the two germline ends. The CDR3 length is 16 residues. CDR1 is SGHRS and CDR2 is YFSETQ in the germline V gene. The CDR3 here is CASSLAGSGWKAGYTF. DNA for the CDR3: TGCGCCAGCAGCTTGGCTGGGTCAGGGTGGAAGGCGGGCTACACCTTC.

The genes are TRBV18 and TRBJ2-7; a weak D match, TRBD2 (6 bases). CDR3 length: 14 amino acids. From germline, CDR1 is KGHSH and CDR2 LQKENI. V was clipped by 4 bases and J by 5 bases, with 15 bases between them. The CDR3 nucleotides are TGTGCCAGCTCACAGACTAGGCTTGGGGACGAGCAGTACTTC. Translation: CASSQTRLGDEQYF.

The chain carries TRBV6-5 and TRBJ2-3; D is unclear. The germline gives CDR1 MNHEY, CDR2 SVGAGI. The CDR3 covers 15 residues. Trimming cost V 1 base and J 1 base, with 9 bases left between them. The CDR3 DNA reads TGTGCCAGCAGTTACTTGGTAGCAGGCACAGATACGCAGTATTTT. Protein: CASSYLVAGTDTQYF.

The J gene is TRBJ2-2, the V gene TRBV19, with D perhaps TRBD2 (6 bases). The CDR3 loop spans 17 amino acids. V dropped 8 bases and J dropped 2 bases, with 21 bases sitting between them. CDR1 is LNHDA, CDR2 SQIVND, per germline (reference sequence). CDR3 coding DNA: TGTGCCAGTTCCGCTGTGTTGATTAGCGGAAACACCGGGGAGCTGTTTTTT. The encoded protein is CASSAVLISGNTGELFF.

The CDR3 is CASSVDLQIGNTIYF. Here the CDR3 DNA reads TGTGCCAGCAGCGTAGATCTACAGATTGGAAACACCATATATTTT. The V and J genes are TRBV9 and TRBJ1-3; no clear D. The germline V and J ends were trimmed by 0 bases and 3 bases, with 10 bases remaining between them. Germline CDR1 SGDLS, CDR2 YYNGEE. CDR3 length equals 15 residues.